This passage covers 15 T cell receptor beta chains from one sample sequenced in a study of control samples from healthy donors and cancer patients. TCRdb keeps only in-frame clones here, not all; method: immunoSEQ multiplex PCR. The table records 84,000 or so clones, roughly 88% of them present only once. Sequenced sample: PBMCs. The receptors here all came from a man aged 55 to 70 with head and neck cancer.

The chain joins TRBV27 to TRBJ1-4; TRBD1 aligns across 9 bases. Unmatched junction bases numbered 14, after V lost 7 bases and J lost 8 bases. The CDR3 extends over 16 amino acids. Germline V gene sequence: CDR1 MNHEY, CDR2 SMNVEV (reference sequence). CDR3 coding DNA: TGTGCCAGCACCCGTAAGGCCGGGACAGGGCGGGAAAAACTGTTTTTT. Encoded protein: CASTRKAGTGREKLFF.

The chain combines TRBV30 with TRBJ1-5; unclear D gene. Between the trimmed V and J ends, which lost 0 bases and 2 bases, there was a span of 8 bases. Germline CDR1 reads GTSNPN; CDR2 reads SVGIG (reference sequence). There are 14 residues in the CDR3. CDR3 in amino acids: CAWSVGAGNQPQHF. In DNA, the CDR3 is TGTGCCTGGAGTGTGGGCGCGGGCAATCAGCCCCAGCATTTT.

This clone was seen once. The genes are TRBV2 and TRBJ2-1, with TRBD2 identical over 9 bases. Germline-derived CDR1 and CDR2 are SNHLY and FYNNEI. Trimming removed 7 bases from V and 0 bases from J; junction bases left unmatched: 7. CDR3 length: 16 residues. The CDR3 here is CASIPLAGSSYNEQFF. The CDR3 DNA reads TGTGCCAGCATTCCGCTAGCGGGAAGCTCCTACAATGAGCAGTTCTTC.

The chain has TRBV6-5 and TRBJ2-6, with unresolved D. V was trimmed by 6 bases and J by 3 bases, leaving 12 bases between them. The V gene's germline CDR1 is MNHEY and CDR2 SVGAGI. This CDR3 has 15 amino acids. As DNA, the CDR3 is TGTGCCAGCAGCCTCAGGCCCGGTGGGGCCAACGTCCTGACTTTC. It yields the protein CASSLRPGGANVLTF.

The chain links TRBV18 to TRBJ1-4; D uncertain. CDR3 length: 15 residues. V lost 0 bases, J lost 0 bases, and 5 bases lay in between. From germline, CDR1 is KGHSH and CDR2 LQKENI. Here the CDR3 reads CASSPPSTTNEKLFF. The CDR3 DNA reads TGTGCCAGCTCACCACCGTCAACAACTAATGAAAAACTGTTTTTT.

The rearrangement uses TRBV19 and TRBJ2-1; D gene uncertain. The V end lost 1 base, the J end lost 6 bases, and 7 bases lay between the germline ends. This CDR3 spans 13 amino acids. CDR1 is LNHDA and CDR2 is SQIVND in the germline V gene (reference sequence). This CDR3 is CASSIAPGNEQFF. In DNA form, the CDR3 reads TGTGCCAGTAGTATAGCTCCGGGCAATGAGCAGTTCTTC.

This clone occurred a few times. The chain's CDR3 is CASSEALGEAKNIQYF. For the CDR3, the DNA is TGTGCCAGCAGTGAAGCGCTCGGGGAAGCCAAAAACATTCAGTACTTC. The chain carries TRBV6-1 and TRBJ2-4; TRBD2 might be the D (5 bases). V lost 0 bases and J 0 bases, leaving 9 bases between the germline ends. The CDR3 loop spans 16 amino acids. Germline V gene data show CDR1 as MNHNS and CDR2 as SASEGT.

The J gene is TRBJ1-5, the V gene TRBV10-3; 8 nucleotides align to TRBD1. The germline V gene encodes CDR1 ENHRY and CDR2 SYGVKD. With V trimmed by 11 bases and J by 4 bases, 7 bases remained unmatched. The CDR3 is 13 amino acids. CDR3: CAARTGLNQPQHF. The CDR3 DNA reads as TGTGCCGCGAGGACAGGGCTTAATCAGCCCCAGCATTTT.

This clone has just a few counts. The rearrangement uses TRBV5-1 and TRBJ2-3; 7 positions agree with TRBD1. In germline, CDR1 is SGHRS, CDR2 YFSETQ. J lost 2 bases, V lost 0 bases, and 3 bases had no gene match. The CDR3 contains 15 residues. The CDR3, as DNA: TGCGCCAGCAGCTTGGTGACAGGGCTCACAGATACGCAGTATTTT. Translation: CASSLVTGLTDTQYF. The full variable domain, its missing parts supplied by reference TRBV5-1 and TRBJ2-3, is KAGVTQTPRYLIKTRGQQVTLSCSPISGHRSVSWYQQTPGQGLQFLFEYFSETQRNKGNFPGRFSGRQFSNSRSEMNVSTLELGDSALYLCASSLVTGLTDTQYFGPGTRLTVL.

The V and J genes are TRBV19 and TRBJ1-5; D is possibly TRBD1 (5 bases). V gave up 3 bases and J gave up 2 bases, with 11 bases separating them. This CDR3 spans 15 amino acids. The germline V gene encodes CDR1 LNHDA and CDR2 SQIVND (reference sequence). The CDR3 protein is CASSMYRGGNQPQHF. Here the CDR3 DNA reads TGTGCCAGTAGTATGTATCGGGGGGGCAATCAGCCCCAGCATTTT.

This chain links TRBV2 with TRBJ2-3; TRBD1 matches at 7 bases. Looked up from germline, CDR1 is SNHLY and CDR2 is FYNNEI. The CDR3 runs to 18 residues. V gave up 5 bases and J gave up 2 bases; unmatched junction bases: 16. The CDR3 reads CASSLPNGAGGVTDTQYF. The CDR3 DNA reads TGTGCCAGCAGTCTCCCCAATGGGGCAGGGGGTGTCACAGATACGCAGTATTTT. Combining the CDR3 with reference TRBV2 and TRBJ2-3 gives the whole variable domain EPEVTQTPSHQVTQMGQEVILRCVPISNHLYFYWYRQILGQKVEFLVSFYNNEISEKSEIFDDQFSVERPDGSNFTLKIRSTKLEDSAMYFCASSLPNGAGGVTDTQYFGPGTRLTVL.

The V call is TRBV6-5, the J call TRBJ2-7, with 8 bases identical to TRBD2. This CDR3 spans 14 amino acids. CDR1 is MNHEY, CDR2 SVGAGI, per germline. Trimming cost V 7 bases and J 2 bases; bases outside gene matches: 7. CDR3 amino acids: CASKGVGRAYEQYF. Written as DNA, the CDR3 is TGTGCCAGCAAGGGGGTCGGGAGGGCCTACGAGCAGTACTTC.

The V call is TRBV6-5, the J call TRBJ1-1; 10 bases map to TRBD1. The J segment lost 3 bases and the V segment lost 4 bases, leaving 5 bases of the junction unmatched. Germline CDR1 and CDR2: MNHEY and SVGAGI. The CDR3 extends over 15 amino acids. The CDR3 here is CASSSYDRGHTEAFF. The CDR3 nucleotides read TGTGCCAGCAGTTCTTACGACAGGGGGCACACTGAAGCTTTCTTT.

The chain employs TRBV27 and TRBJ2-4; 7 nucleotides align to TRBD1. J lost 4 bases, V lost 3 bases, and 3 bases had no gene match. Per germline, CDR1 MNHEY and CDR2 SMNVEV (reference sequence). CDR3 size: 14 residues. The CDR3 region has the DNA TGTGCCAGCAGTTTGTCACAGGGGAAAAACATTCAGTACTTC. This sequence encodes CASSLSQGKNIQYF.

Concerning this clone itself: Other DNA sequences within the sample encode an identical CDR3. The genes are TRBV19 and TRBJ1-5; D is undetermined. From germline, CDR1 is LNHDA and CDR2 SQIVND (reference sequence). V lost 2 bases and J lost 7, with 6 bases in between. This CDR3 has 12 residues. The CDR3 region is CASSILGQPQHF. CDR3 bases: TGTGCCAGTAGTATATTAGGGCAGCCCCAGCATTTT.